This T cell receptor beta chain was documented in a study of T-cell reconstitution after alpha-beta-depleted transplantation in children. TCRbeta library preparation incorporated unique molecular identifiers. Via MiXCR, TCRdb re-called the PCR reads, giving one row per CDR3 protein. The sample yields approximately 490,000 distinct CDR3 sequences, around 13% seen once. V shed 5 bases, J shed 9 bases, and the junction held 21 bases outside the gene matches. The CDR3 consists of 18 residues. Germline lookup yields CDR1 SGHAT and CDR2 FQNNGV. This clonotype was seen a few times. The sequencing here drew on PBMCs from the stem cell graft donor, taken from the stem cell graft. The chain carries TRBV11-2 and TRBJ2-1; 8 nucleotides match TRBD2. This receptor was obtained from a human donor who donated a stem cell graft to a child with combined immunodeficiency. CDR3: CASSPRGALAGREGEQFF. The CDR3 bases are TGTGCCAGCAGCCCACGGGGTGCCTTAGCGGGCCGGGAGGGTGAGCAGTTCTTC.